The sequence of this T cell receptor beta chain was determined in a study of regulatory and conventional T cells in RAG deficiency. The repertoire was sequenced with immunoSEQ multiplex PCR; TCRdb's copy has only in-frame clones and lacks some. The repertoire holds approximately 12,000 clones, with roughly 94% as singletons. Genomic DNA came from blood regulatory T cells gated CD4+ CD25-high CD127-low. These data were likewise used in another study, on regulatory T cells. That paper notes: Primers: 52 TRBV forward and 13 TRBJ reverse.

Sequenced input: CD127- CD25+ CD4+ Tregs sorted from blood. This TCR was sampled from a human donor in good health.

The CDR3 loop is CASSFLTGETQYF. The DNA of the CDR3 is TGCGCCAGCAGCTTTTTGACGGGGGAGACCCAGTACTTC. The chain employs TRBV5-1 and TRBJ2-5; D possibly corresponds to TRBD2 (5 bases). The CDR3 has 13 residues. Per germline, CDR1 SGHRS and CDR2 YFSETQ. The ends were cut back, 2 bases at V and 5 bases at J, with 10 bases in the middle.